Following are 18 T cell receptor beta chains from one sample sequenced in a study of T cell repertoires in cytomegalovirus infection (dated by TCRdb to 2018 to 2020). The treatment or condition label, read with the paper, signifies: in vitro stimulation with specific CMV peptide epitopes to enrich CMV-specific T cells. The instrument was an Illumina HiSeq 1500. The public sequencing data were trimmed at Q25 with fastp and processed into clonotypes with MiXCR by TCRdb, which kept only in-frame beta chains. Records with the same CDR3 protein are collapsed into one entry carrying the most frequent genes and DNA. The sample table contains roughly 730,000 distinct CDR3 sequences; only one count was recorded for about 33% of them. In total, the top ten clones hold 15% to 20% of the sample. The antigens these receptors bind are not known. The sample here was cultured PBMCs, taken from culture after CMV antigen stimulation. The receptors originated from a human donor in good health (CMV status not recorded). Some clones in this sample may be carry-over from other donors' samples.

This sequence joins TRBV7-2 and TRBJ2-1; D gene uncertain. Trimming removed 1 base at V and 3 bases at J, with 7 bases between. The CDR3 loop spans 14 amino acids. Germline CDR1 reads SGHTA; CDR2 reads FQGNSA. DNA for the CDR3: TGTGCCAGCAGCTTAGTAGACGGCTACAATGAGCAGTTCTTC. It codes for CASSLVDGYNEQFF.

This clonotype was detected only a few times. The chain links TRBV6-2 or TRBV6-3 to TRBJ1-5; 12 bases are shared with TRBD1. V shed 6 bases, J shed 6 bases, and the junction held 9 bases outside the gene matches. CDR1 and CDR2 (germline): MNHEY, SVGEGT. This CDR3 contains 16 residues. For the CDR3, the DNA is TGTGCCAGCAGGGGACAGGGGGCGATCCGTTCTCAGCCCCAGCATTTT. Translating gives CASRGQGAIRSQPQHF.

This chain uses TRBV6-1 with TRBJ2-7, with 10 bases identical to TRBD1. Per the germline V gene, CDR1 is MNHNS and CDR2 is SASEGT. V was pared by 5 bases and J by 5 bases, with 3 bases of the junction left unmatched. This CDR3 spans 13 amino acids. The CDR3 nucleotides read TGTGCCAGCAGTCGACAGGGGGCTCACGAGCAGTACTTC. Translation: CASSRQGAHEQYF.

This sequence joins TRBV20-1 and TRBJ2-5, with D possibly being TRBD1 (5 bases). The V end lost 0 bases, the J end lost 7 bases, and 12 bases lay between the germline ends. Germline lookup yields CDR1 DFQATT and CDR2 SNEGSKA (reference sequence). The CDR3 length is 13 residues. The DNA of the CDR3 is TGCAGTGCTAGAGATGGGCAAGGGGCGACCCAGTACTTC. Its translation: CSARDGQGATQYF.

In this sample, this clonotype turned up a few times. The chain uses TRBV12-3 or TRBV12-4 and TRBJ2-3, with 7 bases identical to TRBD1. The CDR3 is 14 residues long. Unmatched junction bases numbered 2, after V lost 3 bases and J lost 2 bases. The CDR3 DNA is TGTGCCAGCAGTTTGGGACAGTTCACAGATACGCAGTATTTT. Its translation: CASSLGQFTDTQYF.

This clonotype was found many times. The chain employs TRBV7-2 and TRBJ1-1; D is unclear. V lost 7 bases and J 1 base, leaving 13 bases between the germline ends. Per the germline V gene, CDR1 is SGHTA and CDR2 is FQGNSA. This CDR3 comprises 14 residues. The CDR3 nucleotides are TGTGCCAGCACCATGTGGAATTGGAACACTGAAGCTTTCTTT. This gives the protein CASTMWNWNTEAFF.

This clonotype turned up a few times. The CDR3 nucleotides are TGTGCCAGCAGCCCTAGACAAATCAATGAGCAGTTCTTC. This encodes CASSPRQINEQFF. This rearrangement joins TRBV5-4 to TRBJ2-1; D uncertain. The V gene lost 4 bases and the J gene lost 6 bases, with 11 bases spanning the gap. The CDR3 is made up of 13 amino acids. The germline V gene has CDR1 SGHNT and CDR2 YYREEE (reference sequence).

The chain uses TRBV5-1 and TRBJ2-2; 10 positions agree with TRBD1. V was clipped by 3 bases and J by 6 bases; unmatched bases: 5. The CDR3 sequence is 15 residues long. Germline lookup yields CDR1 SGHRS and CDR2 YFSETQ. DNA for the CDR3: TGCGCCAGCAGCTCCACCGGGACAGGGGCCGGGGAGCTGTTTTTT. This codes for CASSSTGTGAGELFF.

The chain links TRBV28 to TRBJ1-6; tentative D call: TRBD1 (6 bases). This CDR3 has 16 residues. The germline CDR1 and CDR2 sequences are MDHEN and SYDVKM. Trimming left V 7 bases short and J 8 bases short, with 21 bases between. The CDR3 nucleotides are TGTGCCAGCATAAATCCGACAGGAGGAAACGATTCACCCCTCCACTTT. It is translated as CASINPTGGNDSPLHF.

The gene calls are TRBV7-2 and TRBJ2-3; D unclear. The CDR3 is made up of 14 amino acids. V lost 2 bases to trimming and J lost 2 bases, with 8 bases between them. CDR1 is SGHTA and CDR2 is FQGNSA in the germline V gene. The CDR3 DNA is TGTGCCAGCAGCTTAAATTCGGTCACAGATACGCAGTATTTT. It yields the protein CASSLNSVTDTQYF. Drawing the rest from reference TRBV7-2 and TRBJ2-3, the complete variable domain is GAGVSQSPSNKVTEKGKDVELRCDPISGHTALYWYRQSLGQGLEFLIYFQGNSAPDKSGLPSDRFSAERTGGSVSTLTIQRTQQEDSAVYLCASSLNSVTDTQYFGPGTRLTVL.

This clonotype was seen more than once but under ten times. CDR3 nucleotide sequence: TGTGCCAGCACCACCCGCCGACTAGCGGTACAAGAGACCCAGTACTTC. Protein: CASTTRRLAVQETQYF. The gene calls are TRBV5-5 and TRBJ2-5; TRBD2 matches 9 bases. CDR1 SGHKS and CDR2 YYEKEE come from the germline V gene (reference sequence). The J segment lost 2 bases and the V segment lost 6 bases, leaving 11 bases of the junction unmatched. This CDR3 comprises 16 residues.

The chain couples TRBV5-3 to TRBJ2-7, with TRBD1 matching over 10 bases. Being an ORF, TRBV5-3 has a function that is uncertain. Trimming cost V 8 bases and J 3 bases; bases outside gene matches: 11. The CDR3 consists of 15 residues. In DNA form, the CDR3 reads TGTGCCAGCCTTACTTACGGGACAGGGGACTACGAGCAGTACTTC. Translating it yields CASLTYGTGDYEQYF.

This clonotype was picked up a small number of times. This sequence joins TRBV12-5 and TRBJ2-1; 10 nucleotides agree with TRBD2. Germline assignment: CDR1 LGHNT and CDR2 FRNRAP. The CDR3 has 18 amino acids. Trimming at V came to 1 base and at J to 2 bases, leaving 8 bases not matched to a gene. This chain's CDR3 is CASGLAGFSGRTYNEQFF. In DNA, the CDR3 is TGTGCTAGTGGTTTGGCGGGATTTAGCGGGAGGACCTACAATGAGCAGTTCTTC.

This clonotype was seen at least ten times. This chain connects TRBV7-2 to TRBJ1-2; TRBD1 matches 7 bases. The CDR3 covers 12 residues. The V gene end was trimmed by 5 bases and the J gene end by 8 bases; junction bases not matched to a gene: 5. CDR1 is SGHTA, CDR2 FQGNSA, per germline. CDR3 coding DNA: TGTGCCAGCAGCCTTGACAGGGAAGGCTACACCTTC. As protein: CASSLDREGYTF.

This clonotype was seen at least ten times. V usage is TRBV7-2 and J usage is TRBJ2-5; TRBD2 is a possible D gene (6 bases). CDR3 size: 14 residues. Trimming pared 5 bases from V and 0 bases from J, leaving 10 bases between. Germline values: CDR1 SGHTA, CDR2 FQGNSA. CDR3 nucleotide sequence: TGTGCCAGCAGCCGGGACTGGAACCAAGAGACCCAGTACTTC. Translated: CASSRDWNQETQYF.

This clonotype was seen a handful of times. V is TRBV11-2 and J is TRBJ2-5; D could derive from TRBD1 or TRBD2 (5 bases each). This CDR3 region has 21 residues. Germline-derived CDR1 and CDR2 are SGHAT and FQNNGV. V was shortened by 2 bases and J by 4 bases, with 32 bases between the two germline ends. In DNA, the CDR3 is TGTGCCAGCAGCTTAAACATTCTTCCCGGGGCCGTTGGTTTAGAAGGAGAGACCCAGTACTTC. This gives the protein CASSLNILPGAVGLEGETQYF.

There are a few counts of this clonotype. The chain joins TRBV6-6 to TRBJ1-3; possible D gene TRBD1, 5 bases. Germline values: CDR1 MNHNY, CDR2 SVGAGI (reference sequence). The germline V and J ends were trimmed by 8 bases and 1 base, with 15 bases remaining between them. This CDR3 comprises 15 residues. Written as DNA, the CDR3 is TGTGCCAGCCAAAGGGGTATCCGATCTGGAAACACCATATATTTT. This sequence encodes CASQRGIRSGNTIYF.

The chain carries TRBV2 and TRBJ2-1; tentatively, D is TRBD1 (6 bases). The CDR3 runs 15 residues. The V end lost 4 bases, the J end lost 5 bases, and 15 bases lay between the germline ends. CDR1 SNHLY and CDR2 FYNNEI come from the germline V gene. The CDR3 reads CASSVDRSGHNEQFF. Written as DNA, the CDR3 is TGTGCCAGCAGTGTAGACAGGTCGGGGCACAATGAGCAGTTCTTC.